This T cell receptor beta chain derives from a study of cytomegalovirus exposure and HLA in healthy donors. Overall study findings and caveats: The majority of CMV-associated TCR beta chains were reported as apparently HLA-restricted in a later analysis. Within the data, a cluster of highly shared sequence variants was likely a sequencing artifact. Later work found that TCR association rates differed between HLA loci; DRB1 had the most and HLA-C the fewest.

Turning to this clone: The target antigen is unknown.

13 Jbeta primers and 60 Vbeta primers were used for the PCR. This table comes from immunoSEQ multiplex PCR, and its TCRdb copy is limited to in-frame clones, with some not included. The repertoire holds 200,000 to 250,000 clones, with about 83% as singletons. This clonotype originated in a woman aged 50 to 60 in good health and CMV-seropositive. Source material: PBMCs.

In DNA form, the CDR3 reads TGCAGCGTTGAACGGGGGCGGGGGGAGACCCAGTACTTC. This codes for CSVERGRGETQYF. J is TRBJ2-5 and V is TRBV29-1; weak D call: TRBD2 (7 bases). This CDR3 comprises 13 residues. Germline-derived CDR1 and CDR2 are SQVTM and ANQGSEA. The V gene lost 2 bases and the J gene lost 5 bases, with 12 bases spanning the gap.